This TCR beta chain is from a study of early T cells in non-severe SARS-CoV-2 infection. This clonotype has only a few counts. This CDR3 is 15 amino acids long. The germline gives CDR1 KGHDR, CDR2 SFDVKD. V was clipped by 0 bases and J by 5 bases; unmatched bases: 3. TCRdb itself ran the 5' RACE reads through MiXCR, one entry per CDR3 protein. The sample lists roughly 66,000 distinct CDR3 sequences, over 8% seen once, with 3% to 3.5% in the top ten. This clonotype originated in an adult who was a healthcare worker with PCR-confirmed SARS-CoV-2 infection or an uninfected control (not recorded which). This chain joins TRBV24-1 and TRBJ2-1; TRBD2 matches at 7 bases. The specimen was whole blood. CDR3 bases: TGTGCCACCAGTGATTTGTCTAGCGGAAACAATGAGCAGTTCTTC. Amino acids: CATSDLSSGNNEQFF.